This T cell receptor (beta chain) was sequenced during a study of cytomegalovirus exposure and HLA in healthy donors. Broader study findings: Segments of the TCR beta V type were, in most cases, productive about 90% or about 30% of the time in an earlier analysis. Presence/absence analyses took donor sequencing depth as roughly uniform. A link between a missense DCLRE1C variant and TCR beta V- and J-gene trimming emerged from a later analysis. Later work found that TCR association rates differed between HLA loci; DRB1 had the most and HLA-C the fewest.

The PCR had 60 Vbeta and 13 Jbeta primers. Produced via immunoSEQ multiplex PCR; TCRdb's table is partial and in-frame only. The sample data list 70,000 to 100,000 clones. As for this clone: As yet, its antigen is unknown.

Trimming removed 1 base at V and 3 bases at J, with 4 bases between. The germline CDR1 and CDR2 sequences are SGHTS and YDEGEE. CDR3 length: 12 amino acids. Source material: PBMCs. The TCR comes from a girl under 18 in good health and CMV-seropositive. The chain uses TRBV5-8 and TRBJ1-2; D remains unclear. In nucleotides, the CDR3 is TGTGCCAGCAGCTTGCTTGACTATGGCTACACCTTC. It encodes CASSLLDYGYTF.